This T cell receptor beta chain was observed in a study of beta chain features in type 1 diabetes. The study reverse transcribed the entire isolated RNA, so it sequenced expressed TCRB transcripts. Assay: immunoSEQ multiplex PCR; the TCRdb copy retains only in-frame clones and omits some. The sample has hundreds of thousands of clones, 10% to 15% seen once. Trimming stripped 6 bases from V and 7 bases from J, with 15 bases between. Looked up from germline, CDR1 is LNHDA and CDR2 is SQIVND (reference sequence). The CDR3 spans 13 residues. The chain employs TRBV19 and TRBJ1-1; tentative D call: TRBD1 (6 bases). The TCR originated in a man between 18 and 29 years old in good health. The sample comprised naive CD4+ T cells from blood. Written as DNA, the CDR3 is TGTGCCAGTAGGATCGGTAAGGGGGTTGAAGCTTTCTTT. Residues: CASRIGKGVEAFF.